This T cell receptor beta chain was sequenced for a study of T cell responses to AZD1222 COVID-19 vaccine. CDR1 and CDR2 (germline): MNHEY, SMNVEV (reference sequence). The CDR3 runs 14 residues. V gave up 4 bases and J gave up 8 bases; unmatched junction bases: 9. Only in-frame clones appear in the TCRdb table, and some are missing; sequencing was by immunoSEQ multiplex PCR. The data contain around 190,000 clones, roughly 88% of them seen just once; the ten biggest clones take up 11%. As to this clone: Its specificity is unknown.

Overall study findings and caveats: Most donors were white British and more were female, and clonal diversity was possibly underestimated.

The specimen was peripheral blood, collected 28 days after the second AZD1222 dose. The receptor was derived from an adult who received the AZD1222 COVID-19 vaccine. This chain links TRBV27 with TRBJ1-2; 8 bases line up with TRBD1. CDR3 in DNA: TGTGCCAGCAGTTCCACCCAGGGGGCGGGCGGCTACACCTTC. Translation gives CASSSTQGAGGYTF.